This TCR beta chain came from a study of tumor-infiltrating lymphocytes in primary liver carcinoma. At the level of the study: Tissue type made little difference to sample yields of roughly 3.5 to 7.5 million productive TCRbeta reads. Notes on the study in general: Tumors significantly exceeded blood in top-250-clone fraction (p = 0.039).

TCR beta cDNA was prepared out of roughly 0.5 ug total RNA by means of a constant-region primer. Generation of the TCR beta libraries relied on three nested multiplex PCR rounds using slightly modified ARM-PCR. For around 9 cycles apiece, the opening two PCR rounds ran with TRBV1-TRBV30 forward primers and a C-beta reverse primer. TCRdb reprocessed the multiplex PCR reads via MiXCR and lists one record per CDR3 protein. The repertoire holds 250,000 to 350,000 distinct CDR3 sequences, with about three fifths as singletons. The germline CDR1 and CDR2 sequences are MNHEY and SVGAGI. The CDR3 length is 16 residues. After removal of 7 bases from V and 4 bases from J, the junction contained 15 bases not matched to a gene. Unsorted whole blood yielded blood RNA, and germline DNA was extracted as well. For this clonotype: As yet, its antigen is unknown.

Sequenced input: peripheral blood. V usage is TRBV6-5 and J usage is TRBJ2-7; 8 bases are shared with TRBD2. The source of this sequence is a woman aged 30 to 39 with primary liver carcinoma and hepatitis B virus infection. The CDR3 sequence is CASTSPGGRLVYEQYF. The CDR3 nucleotides are TGTGCCAGCACTTCACCGGGGGGGCGGCTAGTATACGAGCAGTACTTC.